The 16 T cell receptor beta chains in this list originate from one sample, sequenced in a study of a mutant IDH1 vaccine in newly diagnosed glioma. Data came from immunoSEQ multiplex PCR; TCRdb stores just in-frame clones and leaves some out. This sample carries approximately 66,000 clones, approximately 80% of them seen once, and the ten largest clones take 13%. Their antigens are not known. Stated time point: week 23, last vaccination. Vaccination comprised doses that each held 300 ug of mutant IDH1 20-mer peptide, plus topical imiquimod. The material sequenced was PBMCs, taken from a glioma patient whose treatment included an IDH1 peptide vaccine. These receptors all stem from a man between 18 and 29 years old with glioma.

The chain carries TRBV19 and TRBJ2-4, with D perhaps TRBD1 (6 bases). The CDR3 is made up of 13 amino acids. Trimming took 3 bases from V and 11 from J, leaving 14 bases between them. CDR1 and CDR2 from the germline V gene are LNHDA and SQIVND (reference sequence). The CDR3 region is CASSIRRGLLQYF. DNA for the CDR3: TGTGCCAGTAGTATCCGCAGGGGCCTACTTCAGTACTTC. The variable domain in full, completed from reference TRBV19 and TRBJ2-4, reads DGGITQSPKYLFRKEGQNVTLSCEQNLNHDAMYWYRQDPGQGLRLIYYSQIVNDFQKGDIAEGYSVSREKKESFPLTVTSAQKNPTAFYLCASSIRRGLLQYFGAGTRLSVL.

V gene TRBV7-2 combines with J gene TRBJ2-7, with 11 bases aligning to TRBD2. The CDR3 spans 15 residues. V was clipped by 5 bases and J by 3 bases; unmatched bases: 6. The germline gives CDR1 SGHTA, CDR2 FQGNSA. CDR3 loop: CASSPTSGRNYEQYF. In nucleotides, the CDR3 is TGTGCCAGCAGCCCAACTAGCGGGAGAAACTACGAGCAGTACTTC.

V is TRBV7-6 and J is TRBJ1-1, with 7 nucleotides matching TRBD1. The CDR3 sequence is 15 residues long. Germline V lookup: CDR1 SGHVS, CDR2 FNYEAQ. The trim removed 1 base at V and 5 bases at J, leaving 7 bases unmatched. The CDR3 DNA sequence: TGTGCCAGCAGCTTAGTCGAGGGGGCGCGGACTGAAGCTTTCTTT. This gives the protein CASSLVEGARTEAFF.

With regard to this clone: The junction departs from the called germline gene at one end, perhaps through a read error. In DNA form, the CDR3 reads TGTGCCTGGAGTCCTTACCGGGACAGGCCATTCCTCTTC. Translated: CAWSPYRDRPFLF. The chain carries TRBV30 and TRBJ2-7; 8 positions agree with TRBD1. Germline CDR1 and CDR2: GTSNPN and SVGIG (reference sequence). This CDR3 is built from 13 residues.

Comments on this clone: At one boundary the junction diverges from the germline segment, which might be a read error. V gene TRBV30 combines with J gene TRBJ1-2; unclear D gene. Germline CDR1 GTSNPN, CDR2 SVGIG (reference sequence). The CDR3 contains 12 residues. This CDR3 reads CAWRRASISVAF. CDR3 coding DNA: TGTGCCTGGAGGAGGGCCTCCATCTCTGTAGCCTTC.

This clone turned up a few times. The V call is TRBV28, the J call TRBJ1-1; unclear D gene. The germline V gene encodes CDR1 MDHEN and CDR2 SYDVKM. This CDR3 is built from 13 residues. Trimming took off 3 bases at V and 2 bases at J, with 7 bases between the two ends. The CDR3 here is CASSLLTNTEAFF. The CDR3 nucleotides are TGTGCCAGCAGTTTGTTAACTAACACTGAAGCTTTCTTT.

This clone occurred a few times. The V and J genes are TRBV30 and TRBJ1-1, with 9 nucleotides matching TRBD1. This CDR3 has 16 amino acids. Germline V lookup: CDR1 GTSNPN, CDR2 SVGIG (reference sequence). J was trimmed by 1 base and V by 2 bases; bases with no gene match: 8. CDR3 DNA: TGTGCCTGGAGTTCTCCCGGGACAGGGTGGAACACTGAAGCTTTCTTT. Translation: CAWSSPGTGWNTEAFF.

The sample holds a few counts of this clone. V is TRBV29-1 and J is TRBJ1-2, with D possibly TRBD1 on 5 matching bases. The CDR3 length is 12 residues. The germline CDR1 and CDR2 sequences are SQVTM and ANQGSEA. V was trimmed by 7 bases and J by 6 bases, leaving 15 bases between them. The CDR3 spells CSGVWGEHGYTF. In DNA form, the CDR3 reads TGCAGCGGGGTCTGGGGGGAACATGGCTACACCTTC.

The table lists this clone with a few counts. The rearrangement uses TRBV7-2 and TRBJ1-5; D perhaps matches TRBD1 (6 bases). V was cut by 6 bases and J by 6 bases, with 12 bases left in between. Germline V gene data show CDR1 as SGHTA and CDR2 as FQGNSA. The CDR3 is 13 amino acids. This CDR3 is CASSSDRSQPQHF. The DNA of the CDR3 is TGTGCCAGCAGTTCTGACAGGTCTCAGCCCCAGCATTTT.

The V and J genes are TRBV30 and TRBJ2-7; D may correspond to TRBD1 or TRBD2 (5 bases each). V lost 0 bases, J lost 3 bases, and 15 bases lay in between. CDR1 and CDR2 from the germline V gene are GTSNPN and SVGIG (reference sequence). The CDR3 covers 15 residues. The CDR3: CAWSVPSGGSYEQYF. CDR3 in DNA: TGTGCCTGGAGTGTACCGAGTGGGGGAAGCTACGAGCAGTACTTC.

The rearrangement uses TRBV9 and TRBJ1-4, with D perhaps TRBD1 (5 bases). Between the trimmed V and J ends, which lost 4 bases and 4 bases, there was a span of 14 bases. The V gene's germline CDR1 is SGDLS and CDR2 YYNGEE. The CDR3 sequence is 15 residues long. The CDR3 sequence is CASSPQEGSNEKLFF. DNA of the CDR3: TGTGCCAGCAGCCCCCAGGAGGGGAGTAATGAAAAACTGTTTTTT. The full variable domain, rest sourced from reference TRBV9 and TRBJ1-4, is DSGVTQTPKHLITATGQRVTLRCSPRSGDLSVYWYQQSLDQGLQFLIQYYNGEERAKGNILERFSAQQFPDLHSELNLSSLELGDSALYFCASSPQEGSNEKLFFGSGTQLSVL.

The chain links TRBV5-6 to TRBJ2-7; D is unclear. CDR3 length: 14 amino acids. The germline V gene encodes CDR1 SGHDT and CDR2 YYEEEE. Deletions cut 4 bases from V and 5 bases from J, with 16 bases between. CDR3 nucleotide sequence: TGTGCCAGCAGCGCGCCCCTAAGGACCAACGAGCAGTACTTC. It yields the protein CASSAPLRTNEQYF. Variable domain in full (rest from reference TRBV5-6 and TRBJ2-7): DAGVTQSPTHLIKTRGQQVTLRCSPKSGHDTVSWYQQALGQGPQFIFQYYEEEERQRGNFPDRFSGHQFPNYSSELNVNALLLGDSALYLCASSAPLRTNEQYFGPGTRLTVT.

The J gene is TRBJ1-4, the V gene TRBV5-1, with D possibly being TRBD1 (5 bases). Trimming pared 4 bases from V and 7 bases from J, leaving 14 bases between. CDR1 and CDR2 from the germline V gene are SGHRS and YFSETQ. This CDR3 is built from 14 residues. DNA of the CDR3: TGCGCCAGCAGCCCCTCGGGGACGGGTGAAAAACTGTTTTTT. As protein: CASSPSGTGEKLFF.

The genes are TRBV7-2 and TRBJ2-3; 11 bases are a match to TRBD2. This CDR3 has 17 residues. V was clipped by 3 bases and J by 1 base; unmatched bases: 6. Germline V lookup: CDR1 SGHTA, CDR2 FQGNSA. Here the CDR3 DNA reads TGTGCCAGCAGCTTCGCCGGGACTAGCGGCCGCACAGATACGCAGTATTTT. Protein sequence: CASSFAGTSGRTDTQYF.

The chain recombines TRBV5-6 with TRBJ1-2; 7 nucleotides line up with TRBD1. The CDR3 length is 15 residues. Germline V CDR1 and CDR2: SGHDT, YYEEEE. The V gene end was trimmed by 2 bases and the J gene end by 10 bases; junction bases not matched to a gene: 14. The CDR3, as DNA: TGTGCCAGCAGCTTATTTGGACAGGTCAGCGCTTTCTACACCTTC. Protein: CASSLFGQVSAFYTF.

V gene TRBV30 combines with J gene TRBJ2-7; tentatively, D is TRBD2 (5 bases). V lost 0 bases and J lost 7, with 19 bases in between. CDR1 GTSNPN and CDR2 SVGIG come from the germline V gene (reference sequence). The CDR3 is 15 residues long. CDR3: CAWSVDLRTGKEQYF. The CDR3 coding sequence is TGTGCCTGGAGTGTAGATCTAAGGACTGGTAAAGAGCAGTACTTC.